This note documents a single TCR beta chain sequence. V shed 3 bases and J shed 9 bases, with 15 bases lying between them. Per the germline V gene, CDR1 is LGHNA and CDR2 is YSLEER. The CDR3 is made up of 15 amino acids. Method: immunoSEQ multiplex PCR; TCRdb's copy keeps in-frame clones and lacks some. The table lists around 100,000 clones, roughly four fifths of them singletons. The sample comes from a study of T cell clones after liver transplantation. This specimen consisted of CD4+ T cells from blood, obtained around 50 months after liver transplant. The V gene is TRBV4-3, the J gene TRBJ1-6, with D possibly TRBD1 on 5 matching bases. This sequence was found in a human patient who received a liver transplant. Certain T cells may be donor cells from the graft. This chain's CDR3 is CASSQSDQGGSPLHF. The CDR3, as DNA: TGCGCCAGCAGCCAGTCCGACCAGGGAGGTTCACCCCTCCACTTT.